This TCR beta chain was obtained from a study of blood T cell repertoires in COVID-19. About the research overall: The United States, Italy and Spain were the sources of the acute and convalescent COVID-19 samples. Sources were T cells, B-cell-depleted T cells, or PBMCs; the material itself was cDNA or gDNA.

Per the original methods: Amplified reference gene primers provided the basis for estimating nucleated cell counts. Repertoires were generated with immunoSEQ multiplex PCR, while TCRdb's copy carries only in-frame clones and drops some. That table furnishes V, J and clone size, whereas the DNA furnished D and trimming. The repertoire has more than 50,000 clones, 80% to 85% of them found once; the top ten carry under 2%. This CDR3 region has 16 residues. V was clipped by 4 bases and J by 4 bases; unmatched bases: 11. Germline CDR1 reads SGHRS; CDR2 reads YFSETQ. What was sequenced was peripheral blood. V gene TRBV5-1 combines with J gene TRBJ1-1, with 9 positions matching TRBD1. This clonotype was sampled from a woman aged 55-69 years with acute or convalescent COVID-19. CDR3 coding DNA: TGCGCCAGCAGCCCGTCCCCGGGACAGGGTGGCACTGAAGCTTTCTTT. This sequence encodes CASSPSPGQGGTEAFF. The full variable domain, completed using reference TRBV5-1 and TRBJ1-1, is KAGVTQTPRYLIKTRGQQVTLSCSPISGHRSVSWYQQTPGQGLQFLFEYFSETQRNKGNFPGRFSGRQFSNSRSEMNVSTLELGDSALYLCASSPSPGQGGTEAFFGQGTRLTVV.